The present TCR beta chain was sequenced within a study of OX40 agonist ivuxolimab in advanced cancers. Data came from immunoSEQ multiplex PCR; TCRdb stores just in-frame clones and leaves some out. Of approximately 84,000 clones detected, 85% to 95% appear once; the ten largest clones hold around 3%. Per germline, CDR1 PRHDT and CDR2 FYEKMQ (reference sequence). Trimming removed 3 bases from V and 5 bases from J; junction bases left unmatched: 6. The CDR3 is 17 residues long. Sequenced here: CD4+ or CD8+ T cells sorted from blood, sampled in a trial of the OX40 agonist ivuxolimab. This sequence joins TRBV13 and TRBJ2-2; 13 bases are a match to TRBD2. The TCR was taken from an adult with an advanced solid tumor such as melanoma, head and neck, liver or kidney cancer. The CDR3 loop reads CASSFQTSGRRTGELFF. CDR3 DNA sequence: TGTGCCAGCAGCTTCCAGACTAGCGGGAGGAGGACCGGGGAGCTGTTTTTT.